This T cell receptor (beta chain) appears in the sequencing data of a study of T cell responses to AZD1222 COVID-19 vaccine. The repertoire was sequenced with immunoSEQ multiplex PCR; TCRdb's copy has only in-frame clones and lacks some. The table lists fewer than 200,000 clones, 85% to 90% of them singletons. This TCR derives from an adult in good health. The material was peripheral blood, obtained on day 0 of AZD1222 vaccination.

CDR3 sequence: CASSPSGLETQYF. As DNA, the CDR3 is TGTGCCAGCAGTCCTAGCGGTTTGGAGACCCAGTACTTC. The J gene is TRBJ2-5, the V gene TRBV28; 7 bases are shared with TRBD2. Germline values: CDR1 MDHEN, CDR2 SYDVKM. Losses at the gene ends were 5 bases for V and 5 bases for J; bases not matched to a gene: 5. The CDR3 is 13 amino acids.